This is a list of T cell receptor beta chains from one sample in a study of T cell responses to AZD1222 COVID-19 vaccine. TCRdb's table, derived via immunoSEQ multiplex PCR, lists solely in-frame clones and lacks some. The repertoire holds 200,000 or so clones, with about 93% as singletons. Source: peripheral blood, taken 28 days after the second AZD1222 dose. These receptors were obtained from an adult who received the AZD1222 COVID-19 vaccine. Both conserved end residues are part of each CDR3. The D gene is left open where the match is weak.

v_call cdr3_length d_call cdr3_aa
TRBV3-1/TRBV3-2 15 NA CASSQGGSPGNTIYF
TRBV19 14 TRBD1 CASKGQSSNQPQHF
TRBV2 14 TRBD1 CASSPDRGGEKLFF
TRBV5-6 16 TRBD1 CASSLAGTGGKQPQHF
TRBV6-1 14 NA CASSEHGPRRGYTF
TRBV3-1/TRBV3-2 11 NA CASSQEYEQYF
TRBV5-5 13 NA CASRPTDHYGYTF
TRBV6-1 15 TRBD2 CASSDPGTRGDEQFF
TRBV6-2/TRBV6-3 15 TRBD1 CASSRGTDSNQPQHF
TRBV18 16 NA CASSPDVFPTNEKLFF
TRBV7-9 13 NA CASSLQPHEKLFF
TRBV3-1/TRBV3-2 12 NA CATGQANYEQYF
TRBV29-1 15 TRBD1 CSVEDAGTEDYGYTF
TRBV28 11 TRBD1 CASSGTAEAFF
TRBV19 13 NA CASIGYSGNTIYF
TRBV19 15 TRBD1 CASSTGQGDTGELFF
TRBV18 12 NA CASSPGGQVLFF
TRBV5-6 16 NA CASSLEGYRRSSPLHF